These 3 T cell receptor beta chains were sequenced from one sample in a study of OX40 agonist ivuxolimab in advanced cancers. Method: immunoSEQ multiplex PCR; TCRdb's copy keeps in-frame clones and lacks some. The sample has 42,000 or so clones; roughly nine tenths are singletons. Sequenced here: CD4+ or CD8+ T cells sorted from blood, sampled in a trial of the OX40 agonist ivuxolimab. The receptors come from an adult with an advanced solid tumor such as melanoma, head and neck, liver or kidney cancer.

The CDR3 region has the DNA TGCGCCAGCAGCCAGGGACAGGTGTACAATGAGCAGTTCTTC. Protein product: CASSQGQVYNEQFF. The V and J genes are TRBV5-1 and TRBJ2-1, with 8 bases matching TRBD1. After removal of 4 bases from V and 4 bases from J, the junction contained 4 bases not matched to a gene. CDR1 and CDR2 from the germline V gene are SGHRS and YFSETQ. This CDR3 has 14 amino acids.

This chain connects TRBV15 to TRBJ2-7; 7 bases agree with TRBD2. Germline trimming cut 1 base from V and 4 bases from J; bases unmatched to any gene: 4. The CDR3 spans 14 residues. CDR1 and CDR2 from the germline V gene are LNHNV and YYDKDF (reference sequence). In DNA form, the CDR3 reads TGTGCCACCAGCAGAGGAGGCGGGAGTTACGAGCAGTACTTC. Amino acid sequence: CATSRGGGSYEQYF.

The chain uses TRBV4-2 and TRBJ2-2; TRBD2 matches at 11 bases. Germline CDR1 and CDR2: LGHNA and YNFKEQ. The V and J ends lost 0 bases and 1 base, in that order; junction bases with no gene match: 10. This CDR3 has 20 residues. DNA of the CDR3: TGTGCCAGCAGCCAAGATTCCCTAGCGGGAGGACTATTGAACACCGGGGAGCTGTTTTTT. This gives the protein CASSQDSLAGGLLNTGELFF.